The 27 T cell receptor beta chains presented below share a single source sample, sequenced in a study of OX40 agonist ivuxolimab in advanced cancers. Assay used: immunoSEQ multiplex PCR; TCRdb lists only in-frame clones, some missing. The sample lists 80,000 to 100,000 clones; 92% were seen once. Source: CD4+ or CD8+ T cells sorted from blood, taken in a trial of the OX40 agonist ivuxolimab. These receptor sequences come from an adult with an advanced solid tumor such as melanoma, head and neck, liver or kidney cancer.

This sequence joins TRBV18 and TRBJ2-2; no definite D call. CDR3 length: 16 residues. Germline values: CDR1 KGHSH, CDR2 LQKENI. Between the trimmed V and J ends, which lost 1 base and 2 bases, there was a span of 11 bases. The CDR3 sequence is CASSPQAGSNTGELFF. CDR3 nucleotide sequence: TGTGCCAGCTCACCACAGGCAGGATCAAACACCGGGGAGCTGTTTTTT.

As DNA, the CDR3 is TGCAGCGTCGGCGGGACAGGGTGGGCAGATACGCAGTATTTT. Translation: CSVGGTGWADTQYF. This rearrangement joins TRBV29-1 to TRBJ2-3; 9 bases fit TRBD1. CDR1 is SQVTM and CDR2 is ANQGSEA in the germline V gene. The CDR3 is 14 amino acids. V shed 6 bases, J shed 4 bases, and the junction held 8 bases outside the gene matches.

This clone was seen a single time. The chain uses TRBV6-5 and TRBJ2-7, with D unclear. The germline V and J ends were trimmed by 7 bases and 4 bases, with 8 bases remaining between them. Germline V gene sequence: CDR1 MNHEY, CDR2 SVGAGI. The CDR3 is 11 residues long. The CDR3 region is CASTMGYEQYF. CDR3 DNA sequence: TGTGCCAGCACAATGGGATACGAGCAGTACTTC.

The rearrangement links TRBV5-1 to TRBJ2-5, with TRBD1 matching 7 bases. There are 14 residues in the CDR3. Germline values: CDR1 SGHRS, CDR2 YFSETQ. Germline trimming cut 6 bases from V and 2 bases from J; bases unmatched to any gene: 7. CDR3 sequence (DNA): TGCGCCAGCAAAGGACAGGCGAGTCAAGAGACCCAGTACTTC. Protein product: CASKGQASQETQYF.

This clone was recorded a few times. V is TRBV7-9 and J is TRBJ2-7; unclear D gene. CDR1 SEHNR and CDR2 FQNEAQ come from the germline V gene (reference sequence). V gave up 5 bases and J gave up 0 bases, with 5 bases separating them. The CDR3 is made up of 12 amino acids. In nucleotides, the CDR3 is TGTGCCAGCAGCGAAAGCTCCTACGAGCAGTACTTC. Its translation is CASSESSYEQYF.

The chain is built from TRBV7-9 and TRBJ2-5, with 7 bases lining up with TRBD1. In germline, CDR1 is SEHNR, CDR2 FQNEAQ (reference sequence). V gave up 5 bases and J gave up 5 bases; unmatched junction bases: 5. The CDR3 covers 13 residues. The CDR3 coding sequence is TGTGCCAGCAGCAGGGACAGACAGGAGACCCAGTACTTC. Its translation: CASSRDRQETQYF.

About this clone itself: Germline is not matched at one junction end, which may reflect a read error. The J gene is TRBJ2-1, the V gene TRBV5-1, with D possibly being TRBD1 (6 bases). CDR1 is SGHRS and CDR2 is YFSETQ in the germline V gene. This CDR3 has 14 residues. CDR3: CASSPGTQSNAQFF. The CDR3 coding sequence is TGCGCCAGCAGCCCAGGGACACAGAGTAATGCGCAGTTCTTC.

Here the CDR3 reads CASSTLKDSSSYNEQFF. DNA for the CDR3: TGTGCCAGCAGCACTCTCAAGGACAGTAGCTCCTACAATGAGCAGTTCTTC. The rearrangement joins TRBV7-2 to TRBJ2-1, with D possibly being TRBD1 (6 bases). This CDR3 has 17 amino acids. The V gene's germline CDR1 is SGHTA and CDR2 FQGNSA. With 5 bases removed from V and 0 bases from J, the gap between germline ends came to 17 bases.

For the CDR3, the DNA is TGCGCCAGCAGCCAAGCCGCCACGTCGGCGCCAGGCAATGAAAAACTGTTTTTT. Translated, it gives CASSQAATSAPGNEKLFF. The chain recombines TRBV4-1 with TRBJ1-4, with D unresolved. Germline CDR1 is MGHRA and CDR2 is YSYEKL. Trimming took off 1 base at V and 5 bases at J, with 20 bases between the two ends. The CDR3 runs to 18 residues.

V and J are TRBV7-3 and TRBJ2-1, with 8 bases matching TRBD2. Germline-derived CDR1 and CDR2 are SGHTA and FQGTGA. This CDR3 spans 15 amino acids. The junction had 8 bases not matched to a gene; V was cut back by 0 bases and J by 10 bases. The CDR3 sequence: CASSLTGLALHEQFF. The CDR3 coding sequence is TGTGCCAGCAGCTTAACCGGACTAGCATTGCACGAGCAGTTCTTC. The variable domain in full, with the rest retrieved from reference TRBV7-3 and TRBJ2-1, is GAGVSQTPSNKVTEKGKYVELRCDPISGHTALYWYRQSLGQGPEFLIYFQGTGAADDSGLPNDRFFAVRPEGSVSTLKIQRTERGDSAVYLCASSLTGLALHEQFFGPGTRLTVL.

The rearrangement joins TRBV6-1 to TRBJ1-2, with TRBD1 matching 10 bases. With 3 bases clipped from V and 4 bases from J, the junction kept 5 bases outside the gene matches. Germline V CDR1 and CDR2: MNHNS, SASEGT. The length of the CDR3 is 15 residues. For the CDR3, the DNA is TGTGCCAGCAGTGATGGGACAGGGGTCGGCTATGGCTACACCTTC. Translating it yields CASSDGTGVGYGYTF.

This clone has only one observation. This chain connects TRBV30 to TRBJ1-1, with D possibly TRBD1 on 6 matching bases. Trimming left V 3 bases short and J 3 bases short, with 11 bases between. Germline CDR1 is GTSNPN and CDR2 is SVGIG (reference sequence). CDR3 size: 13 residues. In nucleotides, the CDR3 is TGTGCCTGGAGAGACAGGAGTGACACTGAAGCTTTCTTT. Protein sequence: CAWRDRSDTEAFF. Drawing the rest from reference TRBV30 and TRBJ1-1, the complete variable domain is SQTIHQWPATLVQPVGSPLSLECTVEGTSNPNLYWYRQAAGRGLQLLFYSVGIGQISSEVPQNLSASRPQDRQFILSSKKLLLSDSGFYLCAWRDRSDTEAFFGQGTRLTVV.

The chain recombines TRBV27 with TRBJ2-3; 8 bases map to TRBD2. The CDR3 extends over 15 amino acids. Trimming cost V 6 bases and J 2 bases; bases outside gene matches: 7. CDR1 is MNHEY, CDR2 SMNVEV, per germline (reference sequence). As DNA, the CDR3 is TGTGCCAGCAGCCAGTCAGCGGGGGTCACAGATACGCAGTATTTT. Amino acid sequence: CASSQSAGVTDTQYF.

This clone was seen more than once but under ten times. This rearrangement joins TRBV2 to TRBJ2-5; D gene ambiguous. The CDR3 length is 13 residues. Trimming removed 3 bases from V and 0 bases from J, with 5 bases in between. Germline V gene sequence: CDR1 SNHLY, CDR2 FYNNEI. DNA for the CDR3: TGTGCCAGCAGTGAGGCCCACCAAGAGACCCAGTACTTC. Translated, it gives CASSEAHQETQYF.

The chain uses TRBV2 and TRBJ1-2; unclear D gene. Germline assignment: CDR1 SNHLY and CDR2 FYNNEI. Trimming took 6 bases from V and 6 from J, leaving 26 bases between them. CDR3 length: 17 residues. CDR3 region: CASRGRGSPGEWNGYTF. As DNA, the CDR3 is TGTGCCAGCAGGGGTAGAGGGTCCCCCGGAGAATGGAATGGCTACACCTTC.

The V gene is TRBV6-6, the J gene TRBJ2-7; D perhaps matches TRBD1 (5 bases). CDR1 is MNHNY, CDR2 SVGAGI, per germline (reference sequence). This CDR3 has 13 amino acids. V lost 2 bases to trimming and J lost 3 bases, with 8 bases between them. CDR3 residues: CASSYRGFYEQYF. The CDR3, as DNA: TGTGCCAGCAGTTACAGGGGATTCTACGAGCAGTACTTC.

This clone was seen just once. CDR3 sequence (DNA): TGTGCCAGCAGCTTTTCCCCAGGGATGACCTACGAGCAGTACTTC. It codes for CASSFSPGMTYEQYF. The rearrangement joins TRBV5-6 to TRBJ2-7; tentative D call: TRBD1 (5 bases). Per germline, CDR1 SGHDT and CDR2 YYEEEE. V lost 2 bases and J lost 2, with 14 bases in between. This CDR3 has 15 residues.

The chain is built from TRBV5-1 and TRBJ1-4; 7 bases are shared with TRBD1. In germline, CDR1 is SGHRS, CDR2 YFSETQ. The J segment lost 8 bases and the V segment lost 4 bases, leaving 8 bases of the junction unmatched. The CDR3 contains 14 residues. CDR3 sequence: CASSPDGTVEKLFF. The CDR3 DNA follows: TGCGCCAGCAGCCCTGACGGGACAGTGGAAAAACTGTTTTTT.

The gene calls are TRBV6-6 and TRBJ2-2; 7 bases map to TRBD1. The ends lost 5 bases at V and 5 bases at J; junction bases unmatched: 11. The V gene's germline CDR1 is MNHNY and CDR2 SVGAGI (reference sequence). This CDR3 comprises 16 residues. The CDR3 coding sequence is TGTGCCAGCAGTGCCCCGACAGGGCAGGGGACCGGGGAGCTGTTTTTT. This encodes CASSAPTGQGTGELFF.

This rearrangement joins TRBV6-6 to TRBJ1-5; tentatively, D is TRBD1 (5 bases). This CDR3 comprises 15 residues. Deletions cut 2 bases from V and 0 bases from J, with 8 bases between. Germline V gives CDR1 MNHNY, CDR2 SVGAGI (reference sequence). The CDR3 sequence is CASSYRGNSNQPQHF. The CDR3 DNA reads TGTGCCAGCAGTTACAGGGGAAATAGCAATCAGCCCCAGCATTTT.

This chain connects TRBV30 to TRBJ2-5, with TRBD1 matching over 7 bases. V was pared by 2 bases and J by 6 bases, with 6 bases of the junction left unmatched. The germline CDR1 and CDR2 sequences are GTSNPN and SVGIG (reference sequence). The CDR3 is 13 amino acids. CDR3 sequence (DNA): TGTGCCTGGAGTCTCCAGGGGGACAAGACCCAGTACTTC. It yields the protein CAWSLQGDKTQYF.

CDR3 loop: CASSLDRAGGTYEQYF. The CDR3 region has the DNA TGTGCCAGCAGCTTAGATCGGGCAGGGGGCACGTACGAGCAGTACTTC. The chain has TRBV11-2 and TRBJ2-7, with 8 bases lining up with TRBD1. The CDR3 loop spans 16 amino acids. Germline V gene sequence: CDR1 SGHAT, CDR2 FQNNGV. With 0 bases clipped from V and 4 bases from J, the junction kept 8 bases outside the gene matches.

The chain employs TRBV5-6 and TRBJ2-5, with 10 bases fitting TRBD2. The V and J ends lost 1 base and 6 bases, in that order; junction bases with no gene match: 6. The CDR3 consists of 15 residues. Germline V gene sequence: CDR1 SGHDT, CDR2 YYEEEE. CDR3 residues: CASSLPSGGAQTQYF. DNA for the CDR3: TGTGCCAGCAGCTTGCCCAGCGGGGGGGCACAGACCCAGTACTTC.

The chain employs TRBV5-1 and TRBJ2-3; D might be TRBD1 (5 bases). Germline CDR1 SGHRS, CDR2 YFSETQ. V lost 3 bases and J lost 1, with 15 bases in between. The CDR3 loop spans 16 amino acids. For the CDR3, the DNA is TGCGCCAGCAGCTCACAGGAGTACCCTCGCACAGATACGCAGTATTTT. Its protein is CASSSQEYPRTDTQYF. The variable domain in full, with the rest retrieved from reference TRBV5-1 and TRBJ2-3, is KAGVTQTPRYLIKTRGQQVTLSCSPISGHRSVSWYQQTPGQGLQFLFEYFSETQRNKGNFPGRFSGRQFSNSRSEMNVSTLELGDSALYLCASSSQEYPRTDTQYFGPGTRLTVL.

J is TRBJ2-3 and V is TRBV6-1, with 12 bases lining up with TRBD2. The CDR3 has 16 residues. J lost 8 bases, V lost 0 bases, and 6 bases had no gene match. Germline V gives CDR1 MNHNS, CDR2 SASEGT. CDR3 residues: CASSEAASGGAGTQYF. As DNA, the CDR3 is TGTGCCAGCAGTGAAGCGGCTAGCGGGGGGGCTGGTACGCAGTATTTT.

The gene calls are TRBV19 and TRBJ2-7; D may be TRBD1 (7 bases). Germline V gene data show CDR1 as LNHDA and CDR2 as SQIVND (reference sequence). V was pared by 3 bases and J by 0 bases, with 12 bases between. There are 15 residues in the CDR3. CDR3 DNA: TGTGCCAGTAGTATTCAGGGGGGAAACTCCTACGAGCAGTACTTC. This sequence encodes CASSIQGGNSYEQYF.

This chain's CDR3 is CATKQGTEQFF. CDR3 nucleotides: TGTGCCACCAAACAGGGGACTGAGCAGTTCTTC. The gene calls are TRBV6-1 and TRBJ2-1, with TRBD1 matching 7 bases. J lost 9 bases, V lost 10 bases, and 6 bases had no gene match. Germline V gene sequence: CDR1 MNHNS, CDR2 SASEGT. There are 11 residues in the CDR3.